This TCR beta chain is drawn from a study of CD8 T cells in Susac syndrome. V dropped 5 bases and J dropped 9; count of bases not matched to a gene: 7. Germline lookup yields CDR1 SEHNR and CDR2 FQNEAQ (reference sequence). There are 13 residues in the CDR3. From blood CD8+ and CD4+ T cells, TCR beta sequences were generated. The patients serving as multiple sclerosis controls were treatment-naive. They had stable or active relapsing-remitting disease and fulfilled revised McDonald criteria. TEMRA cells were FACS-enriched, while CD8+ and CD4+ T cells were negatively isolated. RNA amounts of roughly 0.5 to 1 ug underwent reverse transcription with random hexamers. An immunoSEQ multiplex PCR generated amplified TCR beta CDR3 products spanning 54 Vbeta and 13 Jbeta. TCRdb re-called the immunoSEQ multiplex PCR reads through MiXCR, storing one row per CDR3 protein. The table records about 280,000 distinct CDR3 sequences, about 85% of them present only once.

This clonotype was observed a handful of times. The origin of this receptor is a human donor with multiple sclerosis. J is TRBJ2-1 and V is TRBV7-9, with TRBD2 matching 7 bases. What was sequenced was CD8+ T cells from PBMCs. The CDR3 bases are TGTGCCAGCAGCCCCCTTGGACTAGTTGAGCAGTTCTTC. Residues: CASSPLGLVEQFF. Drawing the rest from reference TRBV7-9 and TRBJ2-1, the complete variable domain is DTGVSQNPRHKITKRGQNVTFRCDPISEHNRLYWYRQTLGQGPEFLTYFQNEAQLEKSRLLSDRFSAERPKGSFSTLEIQRTEQGDSAMYLCASSPLGLVEQFFGPGTRLTVL.